The 17 T cell receptor beta chains in this list originate from one sample, sequenced in a study of blood T cell repertoires in COVID-19. TCRdb's copy holds only in-frame clones and misses some; the assay was immunoSEQ multiplex PCR. This table has 140,000 or so clones, 80% to 90% appearing once. Sequencing was done on a sample of peripheral blood. The source of these receptors is an older woman with active COVID-19.

The rearrangement uses TRBV28 and TRBJ2-1, with TRBD2 matching over 12 bases. The CDR3 loop spans 17 amino acids. Germline CDR1 MDHEN, CDR2 SYDVKM. V trimming: 3 bases; J trimming: 9 bases; junction bases outside the gene matches: 12. The CDR3 is CASSFPSGRALVGEQFF. CDR3 DNA sequence: TGTGCCAGCAGTTTCCCTAGCGGGAGGGCCTTGGTAGGTGAGCAGTTCTTC.

The rearrangement uses TRBV5-1 and TRBJ2-3; the match to TRBD2 covers 9 bases. V shed 7 bases and J 1 base; nucleotides not matched to a gene: 10. Germline CDR1 SGHRS, CDR2 YFSETQ. CDR3 length equals 16 residues. This chain's CDR3 is CASERGVAGGTDTQYF. The CDR3 bases are TGCGCCAGCGAGAGAGGAGTAGCGGGAGGCACAGATACGCAGTATTTT.

The rearrangement uses TRBV6-2 or TRBV6-3 and TRBJ2-1; D possibly corresponds to TRBD2 (5 bases). This CDR3 has 16 residues. V dropped 6 bases and J dropped 4 bases, with 19 bases sitting between them. Per germline, CDR1 MNHEY and CDR2 SVGEGT. DNA of the CDR3: TGTGCCAGCAGCCTACTAGAACCACTACTTTACAATGAGCAGTTCTTC. This gives the protein CASSLLEPLLYNEQFF.

V gene TRBV6-2 or TRBV6-3 combines with J gene TRBJ2-3; maybe TRBD2 (6 bases). Trimming stripped 1 base from V and 2 bases from J, with 13 bases between. The CDR3 sequence is 16 residues long. Germline-derived CDR1 and CDR2 are MNHEY and SVGEGT. CDR3 nucleotide sequence: TGTGCCAGCAGTTACTACGGAGGGCTCATCACAGATACGCAGTATTTT. The encoded protein is CASSYYGGLITDTQYF.

The chain carries TRBV5-4 and TRBJ2-3; 12 nucleotides align to TRBD2. V shed 4 bases, J shed 6 bases, and the junction held 6 bases outside the gene matches. Germline CDR1 and CDR2: SGHNT and YYREEE (reference sequence). The CDR3 has 15 amino acids. Here the CDR3 reads CASSQGLAGGDTQYF. The CDR3 DNA is TGTGCCAGCAGCCAGGGACTAGCGGGTGGGGATACGCAGTATTTT.

The chain combines TRBV5-4 with TRBJ2-7, with D unclear. Germline V gene data show CDR1 as SGHNT and CDR2 as YYREEE (reference sequence). The CDR3 is 15 amino acids. Trimming removed 0 bases at V and 1 base at J, with 11 bases between. In DNA, the CDR3 is TGTGCCAGCAGCTTGGCGCAGGCCCCTTCCTACGAGCAGTACTTC. Protein: CASSLAQAPSYEQYF.

This clone was seen ten or more times. V is TRBV5-8 and J is TRBJ1-2; 7 nucleotides align to TRBD1. Looked up from germline, CDR1 is SGHTS and CDR2 is YDEGEE. V was clipped by 0 bases and J by 6 bases; unmatched bases: 8. CDR3 length equals 15 residues. The CDR3 here is CASSLDRGFMDGYTF. Here the CDR3 DNA reads TGTGCCAGCAGCTTGGACAGGGGCTTTATGGATGGCTACACCTTC.

V and J are TRBV7-2 and TRBJ2-5; D gene ambiguous. There are 14 residues in the CDR3. V lost 5 bases to trimming and J lost 3 bases, with 13 bases between them. Germline V gives CDR1 SGHTA, CDR2 FQGNSA. CDR3 protein: CASSAASRKETQYF. The CDR3 DNA sequence: TGTGCCAGCAGCGCGGCCTCCCGAAAAGAGACCCAGTACTTC.

The chain recombines TRBV6-2 or TRBV6-3 with TRBJ2-1; possible D gene TRBD2, 6 bases. With 6 bases removed from V and 1 base from J, the gap between germline ends came to 16 bases. The CDR3 length is 16 residues. Germline V gene lookup returns CDR1 MNHEY and CDR2 SVGEGT. The CDR3: CASSTALRGSYNEQFF. In nucleotides, the CDR3 is TGTGCCAGCAGCACCGCGTTGCGGGGATCCTACAATGAGCAGTTCTTC.

The chain joins TRBV19 to TRBJ1-1; D is uncertain. Germline loops: CDR1 LNHDA, CDR2 SQIVND (reference sequence). The CDR3 is 13 amino acids. The V end was cut by 5 bases, the J end by 1 base, with 8 bases between. CDR3 sequence (DNA): TGTGCCAGTAGTCCCCCCTGGAACACTGAAGCTTTCTTT. It yields the protein CASSPPWNTEAFF. The whole variable domain, filled in from reference TRBV19 and TRBJ1-1, reads DGGITQSPKYLFRKEGQNVTLSCEQNLNHDAMYWYRQDPGQGLRLIYYSQIVNDFQKGDIAEGYSVSREKKESFPLTVTSAQKNPTAFYLCASSPPWNTEAFFGQGTRLTVV.

J is TRBJ2-5 and V is TRBV19, with TRBD2 matching over 11 bases. The CDR3 is 15 residues long. Trimming removed 7 bases from V and 4 bases from J; junction bases left unmatched: 8. Looked up from germline, CDR1 is LNHDA and CDR2 is SQIVND (reference sequence). The CDR3 nucleotides read TGTGCCAGTACCCTTAGCGGGAGGGCCGGAGAGACCCAGTACTTC. Translated, it gives CASTLSGRAGETQYF.

Here the CDR3 reads CASSYSSGLAGARSTDTQYF. The CDR3 DNA follows: TGTGCCAGCAGTTACTCGTCCGGGCTAGCGGGAGCACGAAGCACAGATACGCAGTATTTT. V and J are TRBV6-2 or TRBV6-3 and TRBJ2-3, with 10 positions matching TRBD2. This CDR3 is 20 amino acids long. V was pared by 0 bases and J by 0 bases, with 12 bases of the junction left unmatched. In germline, CDR1 is MNHEY, CDR2 SVGEGT.

CDR3 in DNA: TGTGCCAGCAGCTTAACTGGGACAGGGAGTGGCACAGATACGCAGTATTTT. Residues: CASSLTGTGSGTDTQYF. This chain connects TRBV7-3 to TRBJ2-3; 9 positions agree with TRBD1. The CDR3 is 17 residues long. V dropped 0 bases and J dropped 1; count of bases not matched to a gene: 5. CDR1 and CDR2 (germline): SGHTA, FQGTGA.

The chain combines TRBV28 with TRBJ2-1; 8 positions agree with TRBD2. The CDR3 sequence is 13 residues long. CDR1 MDHEN and CDR2 SYDVKM come from the germline V gene. The V segment lost 10 bases and the J segment 6 bases; nucleotides outside the gene matches: 8. CDR3 DNA sequence: TGTGCCACCCGGGGTAGCGGGACCAATGAGCAGTTCTTC. It yields the protein CATRGSGTNEQFF.

The chain links TRBV7-3 to TRBJ1-6, with 7 bases identical to TRBD1. The CDR3 loop spans 15 amino acids. V was clipped by 5 bases and J by 6 bases; unmatched bases: 7. Germline CDR1 and CDR2: SGHTA and FQGTGA. The CDR3 region has the DNA TGTGCCAGCAGCCTTACGACAGGGATTAATTCACCCCTCCACTTT. It codes for CASSLTTGINSPLHF.

V is TRBV29-1 and J is TRBJ2-7; TRBD1 aligns across 8 bases. Per germline, CDR1 SQVTM and CDR2 ANQGSEA. The CDR3 has 15 residues. The V segment lost 5 bases and the J segment 1 base; nucleotides outside the gene matches: 10. CDR3 nucleotide sequence: TGCAGCGTTCAGCTCGGGACAGGTCATTCCTACGAGCAGTACTTC. Protein: CSVQLGTGHSYEQYF.

The rearrangement links TRBV13 to TRBJ2-1; 10 bases fit TRBD2. CDR3 length equals 18 residues. Losses at the gene ends were 10 bases for V and 5 bases for J; bases not matched to a gene: 20. CDR1 and CDR2 (germline): PRHDT, FYEKMQ (reference sequence). The CDR3 bases are TGTGCCACCTTTAGTTTGGCTAGCGGGAGAAATTGGGACAATGAGCAGTTCTTC. Protein: CATFSLASGRNWDNEQFF.